What follows are 30 T cell receptor beta chains derived from one specimen sequenced in a study of persistence of HIV-infected CD4 T cells. These receptors lack a known antigen. This nonspecific control used anti-CD3/anti-CD28 bead stimulation of CD4+ T cells. Sorting selected CD4+ T cells upregulating both CD40 ligand and CD69. Sequencing used immunoSEQ version 4 in survey mode. Method: immunoSEQ multiplex PCR; TCRdb's copy keeps in-frame clones and lacks some. The sample contains 45,000 or so clones, more than 80% of which appear only once. Sequencing used CD4+ T cells sorted from PBMCs after approximately 18-hour stimulation, obtained from a patient who received antiretroviral therapy. These receptors were collected from an adult woman with HIV who was CMV-seropositive.

This chain links TRBV10-3 with TRBJ2-5, with 9 bases matching TRBD2. CDR3 length equals 15 residues. The germline V gene has CDR1 ENHRY and CDR2 SYGVKD. V lost 1 base, J lost 3 bases, and 3 bases stayed unmatched. The CDR3 here is CAISEWGLAEETQYF. The CDR3 DNA reads TGTGCCATCAGTGAGTGGGGACTAGCAGAAGAGACCCAGTACTTC.

V usage is TRBV7-2 and J usage is TRBJ1-5; D possibly corresponds to TRBD1 (6 bases). V was trimmed by 1 base and J by 5 bases, leaving 9 bases between them. This CDR3 comprises 14 residues. Germline loops: CDR1 SGHTA, CDR2 FQGNSA. This CDR3 reads CASSLGQVDQPQHF. CDR3 in DNA: TGTGCCAGCAGCTTAGGACAGGTGGATCAGCCCCAGCATTTT.

J is TRBJ1-1 and V is TRBV19, with unresolved D. The CDR3 runs 12 residues. Germline CDR1 is LNHDA and CDR2 is SQIVND (reference sequence). Trimming left V 7 bases short and J 6 bases short, with 12 bases between. The DNA for the CDR3 is TGTGCCAGTACCCGTGCTAGGGCTGAAGCTTTCTTT. This gives the protein CASTRARAEAFF.

This rearrangement joins TRBV9 to TRBJ2-2; 7 bases map to TRBD2. CDR3 size: 17 residues. CDR1 is SGDLS, CDR2 YYNGEE, per germline. V dropped 4 bases and J dropped 5; count of bases not matched to a gene: 14. The DNA for the CDR3 is TGTGCCAGCAGCCACCCGTTTGGACGGGGAGGGACCGGGGAGCTGTTTTTT. Protein sequence: CASSHPFGRGGTGELFF.

V gene TRBV3-1 (or the pseudogene TRBV3-2) combines with J gene TRBJ2-7, with TRBD2 identical over 8 bases. The CDR3 runs to 14 residues. V lost 2 bases to trimming and J lost 3 bases; unmatched junction nucleotides: 3. Germline assignment: CDR1 LGHDT and CDR2 YNNKEL (reference sequence). The CDR3 DNA reads as TGTGCCAGCAGCCAACGGGGGGGGAGCTACGAGCAGTACTTC. The encoded protein is CASSQRGGSYEQYF.

The J gene is TRBJ1-2, the V gene TRBV3-1 (or the pseudogene TRBV3-2); 7 positions match TRBD1. J was trimmed by 2 bases and V by 3 bases; bases with no gene match: 6. Germline assignment: CDR1 LGHDT and CDR2 YNNKEL (reference sequence). The CDR3 runs 15 residues. The CDR3 DNA is TGTGCCAGCAGCCATTTGACAGGGATGAACTATGGCTACACCTTC. Protein product: CASSHLTGMNYGYTF.

The chain recombines TRBV3-1 (or the pseudogene TRBV3-2) with TRBJ1-2; D uncertain. Germline V gives CDR1 LGHDT, CDR2 YNNKEL (reference sequence). Trimming stripped 6 bases from V and 2 bases from J, with 10 bases between. CDR3 length equals 13 residues. CDR3 in DNA: TGTGCCAGCAGTAAAGAACGAAACTATGGCTACACCTTC. Translating gives CASSKERNYGYTF.

This sequence joins TRBV12-5 and TRBJ2-3; TRBD2 might be the D (5 bases). The ends were cut back, 6 bases at V and 0 bases at J, with 16 bases in the middle. The CDR3 is 16 residues long. Germline V gene sequence: CDR1 LGHNT, CDR2 FRNRAP. CDR3 loop: CASGKDFSGSTDTQYF. CDR3 in DNA: TGTGCTAGTGGAAAAGATTTCTCGGGGAGCACAGATACGCAGTATTTT.

The rearrangement joins TRBV24-1 to TRBJ2-3; TRBD1 matches at 7 bases. Germline lookup yields CDR1 KGHDR and CDR2 SFDVKD. The length of the CDR3 is 16 residues. Trimming cost V 4 bases and J 6 bases; bases outside gene matches: 12. The CDR3 is CATSDSGTAYMDTQYF. The CDR3 DNA reads as TGTGCCACCAGTGACTCCGGGACAGCCTATATGGATACGCAGTATTTT.

In this sample, this clone turned up a few times. V is TRBV6-2 or TRBV6-3 and J is TRBJ2-2; a weak D match, TRBD1 (5 bases). This CDR3 comprises 14 residues. Trimming pared 6 bases from V and 4 bases from J, leaving 12 bases between. From germline, CDR1 is MNHEY and CDR2 SVGEGT. CDR3 amino acids: CASSPDTRTGELFF. The DNA for the CDR3 is TGTGCCAGCAGCCCGGACACGCGCACCGGGGAGCTGTTTTTT.

The gene calls are TRBV19 and TRBJ1-6, with unresolved D. Trimming shortened V by 4 bases and J by 2 bases, and 6 bases separated the two germline ends. The CDR3 totals 14 residues. The germline V gene encodes CDR1 LNHDA and CDR2 SQIVND (reference sequence). The CDR3 region has the DNA TGTGCCAGTAGTAATATGGCCTATAATTCACCCCTCCACTTT. Amino acid sequence: CASSNMAYNSPLHF. The variable domain in full, with the rest retrieved from reference TRBV19 and TRBJ1-6, is DGGITQSPKYLFRKEGQNVTLSCEQNLNHDAMYWYRQDPGQGLRLIYYSQIVNDFQKGDIAEGYSVSREKKESFPLTVTSAQKNPTAFYLCASSNMAYNSPLHFGNGTRLTVT.

The chain is built from TRBV12-5 and TRBJ2-2; no definite D call. V lost 6 bases to trimming and J lost 6 bases, with 8 bases between them. Germline V gene lookup returns CDR1 LGHNT and CDR2 FRNRAP. The CDR3 totals 12 residues. In DNA, the CDR3 is TGTGCTAGTGGCCCCGAACCCGGGGAGCTGTTTTTT. Translated: CASGPEPGELFF. The entire variable domain, with the rest obtained from reference TRBV12-5 and TRBJ2-2, is as follows: DARVTQTPRHKVTEMGQEVTMRCQPILGHNTVFWYRQTMMQGLELLAYFRNRAPLDDSGMPKDRFSAEMPDATLATLKIQPSEPRDSAVYFCASGPEPGELFFGEGSRLTVL.

V and J are TRBV28 and TRBJ1-6, with D uncertain. Between the trimmed V and J ends, which lost 1 base and 9 bases, there was a span of 13 bases. Germline V gene sequence: CDR1 MDHEN, CDR2 SYDVKM. CDR3 length: 15 amino acids. The CDR3 DNA sequence: TGTGCCAGCAGTTTATATGGGTATTTGGGTTCACCCCTCCACTTT. It specifies CASSLYGYLGSPLHF.

This clone was counted once. CDR3 DNA: TGTGCCAGCAGCCGTTTCTCTGGAAACACCATATATTTT. As protein: CASSRFSGNTIYF. The chain couples TRBV28 to TRBJ1-3, with D unresolved. Germline lookup yields CDR1 MDHEN and CDR2 SYDVKM. Trimming took off 6 bases at V and 0 bases at J, with 6 bases between the two ends. The CDR3 extends over 13 amino acids.

This chain connects TRBV21-1 to TRBJ2-5. TRBV21-1 is a pseudogene. CDR3 length equals 16 residues. As DNA, the CDR3 is TGTGCCAGCAGCAAAGCGCTCAGAAAGCCCCAAGAGACCCAGTACTTC. Its protein product is CASSKALRKPQETQYF.

This clone was picked up a small number of times. This chain links TRBV7-2 with TRBJ2-2; possible D gene TRBD1, 5 bases. The CDR3 length is 15 residues. The germline V gene encodes CDR1 SGHTA and CDR2 FQGNSA. V dropped 5 bases and J dropped 0 bases, with 10 bases sitting between them. CDR3 in DNA: TGTGCCAGCAGCGGTACAGGAACGAACACCGGGGAGCTGTTTTTT. It translates to CASSGTGTNTGELFF.

The chain couples TRBV6-1 to TRBJ2-3; weak D call: TRBD2 (6 bases). Germline values: CDR1 MNHNS, CDR2 SASEGT. The length of the CDR3 is 16 residues. Trimming removed 3 bases at V and 3 bases at J, with 16 bases between. The CDR3 DNA follows: TGTGCCAGCAGTGATTGGAGGGCTATCATGACAGATACGCAGTATTTT. It is translated as CASSDWRAIMTDTQYF.

This chain joins TRBV5-6 and TRBJ1-1; D gene ambiguous. The CDR3 is made up of 13 amino acids. The V and J ends lost 0 bases and 10 bases respectively, with 13 bases between them. Germline CDR1 is SGHDT and CDR2 is YYEEEE. The CDR3 sequence: CASSLVNFEGAFF. The DNA of the CDR3 is TGTGCCAGCAGCTTGGTGAACTTCGAGGGAGCTTTCTTT.

As regards this clone: Other DNA sequences of this sample code for an identical CDR3. V gene TRBV29-1 combines with J gene TRBJ1-1; unclear D gene. This CDR3 has 13 residues. Looked up from germline, CDR1 is SQVTM and CDR2 is ANQGSEA. The V and J ends lost 2 bases and 1 base respectively, with 8 bases between them. CDR3 protein: CSVERQKNTEAFF. CDR3 nucleotide sequence: TGCAGCGTTGAACGACAAAAGAACACTGAAGCTTTCTTT.

The chain joins TRBV6-5 to TRBJ1-2, with 8 nucleotides matching TRBD1. V shed 0 bases, J shed 2 bases, and the junction held 2 bases outside the gene matches. Germline CDR1 MNHEY, CDR2 SVGAGI. The CDR3 loop spans 15 amino acids. The CDR3: CASSYSDRGNYGYTF. CDR3 DNA sequence: TGTGCCAGCAGTTACTCTGACAGGGGAAACTATGGCTACACCTTC.

V usage is TRBV3-1 (or the pseudogene TRBV3-2) and J usage is TRBJ2-3; TRBD2 matches 8 bases. CDR3 length: 18 amino acids. CDR1 is LGHDT and CDR2 is YNNKEL in the germline V gene (reference sequence). V shed 1 base and J 0 bases; nucleotides not matched to a gene: 9. The CDR3 DNA reads as TGTGCCAGCAGCCAAGGCGGCGGGGGGCCAATCAGCACAGATACGCAGTATTTT. It yields the protein CASSQGGGGPISTDTQYF.

This clone showed up just a few times. The chain couples TRBV18 to TRBJ2-3, with 7 bases that match TRBD1. The CDR3 spans 15 residues. The V segment lost 6 bases and the J segment 3 bases; nucleotides outside the gene matches: 9. CDR1 is KGHSH and CDR2 is LQKENI in the germline V gene. The CDR3 protein is CASSGTESLTDTQYF. CDR3 sequence (DNA): TGTGCCAGCTCCGGGACAGAGTCTCTAACAGATACGCAGTATTTT.

This clone turned up a few times. The genes are TRBV7-9 and TRBJ1-1; 8 bases line up with TRBD1. The CDR3 sequence is 15 residues long. In germline, CDR1 is SEHNR, CDR2 FQNEAQ (reference sequence). The J segment lost 4 bases and the V segment lost 3 bases, leaving 7 bases of the junction unmatched. CDR3: CASSLETQGGTEAFF. The CDR3 coding sequence is TGTGCCAGCAGCTTGGAGACACAGGGGGGCACTGAAGCTTTCTTT.

This sequence joins TRBV5-4 and TRBJ2-6, with D uncertain. V was trimmed by 5 bases and J by 0 bases, leaving 9 bases between them. This CDR3 comprises 15 residues. The germline V gene encodes CDR1 SGHNT and CDR2 YYREEE (reference sequence). CDR3 protein: CASSSDISGANVLTF. Written as DNA, the CDR3 is TGTGCCAGCAGTTCCGACATCTCTGGGGCCAACGTCCTGACTTTC.

The chain has TRBV7-9 and TRBJ1-6; D unresolved. Trimming pared 2 bases from V and 7 bases from J, leaving 12 bases between. CDR1 SEHNR and CDR2 FQNEAQ come from the germline V gene (reference sequence). The CDR3 is made up of 15 amino acids. The CDR3 region is CASSLTTNMNSPLHF. Written as DNA, the CDR3 is TGTGCCAGCAGCTTAACGACAAACATGAATTCACCCCTCCACTTT.

The J gene is TRBJ1-1, the V gene TRBV27; TRBD1 might be the D (6 bases). Trimming shortened V by 5 bases and J by 10 bases, and 23 bases separated the two germline ends. Germline loops: CDR1 MNHEY, CDR2 SMNVEV (reference sequence). The CDR3 sequence is 15 residues long. CDR3 nucleotides: TGTGCCAGCAGTCTCTATTTCCCCACAGGGTTTCCAGCTTTCTTT. Protein: CASSLYFPTGFPAFF.

The V call is TRBV7-8, the J call TRBJ2-5; possible D gene TRBD2, 6 bases. The germline V gene encodes CDR1 SGHVS and CDR2 FQNEAQ. CDR3 size: 15 residues. V lost 5 bases and J lost 1, with 14 bases in between. As DNA, the CDR3 is TGTGCCAGCAGCCCCCCCGGGAGAGCCCAAGAGACCCAGTACTTC. Translating it yields CASSPPGRAQETQYF.

A single count supports this clone. V usage is TRBV20-1 and J usage is TRBJ1-2; no definite D call. The germline CDR1 and CDR2 sequences are DFQATT and SNEGSKA (reference sequence). The CDR3 loop spans 13 amino acids. Trimming took off 3 bases at V and 2 bases at J, with 10 bases between the two ends. CDR3 sequence (DNA): TGCAGTGCTAGTGTTGGGGTGAACTATGGCTACACCTTC. It codes for CSASVGVNYGYTF.

The chain recombines TRBV27 with TRBJ2-2; the match to TRBD1 covers 10 bases. J lost 6 bases, V lost 4 bases, and 5 bases had no gene match. The CDR3 runs to 15 residues. Per germline, CDR1 MNHEY and CDR2 SMNVEV (reference sequence). CDR3 in DNA: TGTGCCAGCAGTTGGGACAGGGGTATCGCCGGGGAGCTGTTTTTT. Amino acid sequence: CASSWDRGIAGELFF.

With respect to this clone: One end of the junction varies from germline; a read error may be responsible. The rearrangement joins TRBV28 to TRBJ1-2; 7 bases are shared with TRBD1. Germline V gene sequence: CDR1 MDHEN, CDR2 SYDVKM. The CDR3 has 14 amino acids. The CDR3 coding sequence is TGTGCCACCAGTTGGGGGGCAGGGGGCTATGGCTACACCTTC. The encoded protein is CATSWGAGGYGYTF.